A single sample gave rise to the 2 T cell receptor beta chains below, sequenced in a study of T-cell reconstitution after alpha-beta-depleted transplantation in children. Preparation of the TCRbeta library used unique molecular identifiers. MiXCR was run by TCRdb on the PCR reads, yielding one entry per CDR3 protein. Here the sample spans around 18,000 distinct CDR3 sequences, about 5% being singletons. The starting material was PBMCs, obtained before TCRalphabeta/CD19-depleted stem cell transplant. The receptor source for this set is a boy between 10 and 17 years old with acute lymphoblastic leukemia, due to receive a stem cell transplant.

This clonotype has a count of ten or more. The chain has TRBV7-8 and TRBJ2-7, with 7 bases that match TRBD1. The CDR3 sequence is 14 residues long. V lost 5 bases to trimming and J lost 2 bases; unmatched junction nucleotides: 6. CDR1 and CDR2 from the germline V gene are SGHVS and FQNEAQ. CDR3 in DNA: TGTGCCAGCAGCCCCCGGGACAGAGCCTACGAGCAGTACTTC. Translation gives CASSPRDRAYEQYF.

This clonotype has a count of ten or more. This chain connects TRBV18 to TRBJ1-2; no reliable D call. The CDR3 sequence is 12 residues long. The germline gives CDR1 KGHSH, CDR2 LQKENI. The ends were cut back, 2 bases at V and 2 bases at J, with 3 bases in the middle. The CDR3 DNA reads TGTGCCAGCTCACCATTAAACTATGGCTACACCTTC. It is translated as CASSPLNYGYTF.